This T cell receptor (beta chain) was documented in a study of early T cells in non-severe SARS-CoV-2 infection. Study details: Unpaired chains resulted from sequencing bulk RNA of unsorted whole blood. Findings and limits, study-wide: VDJdb-based matching was biased toward anti-spike CD8 responses and missed private and CD4 specificities.

Unique molecular identifiers tagged individual cDNA molecules. One entry per CDR3 protein results from TCRdb running MiXCR on the 5' RACE reads. The table has some 50,000 distinct CDR3 sequences, 7.5% to 9% seen once. The CDR3 extends over 15 amino acids. Trimming stripped 5 bases from V and 6 bases from J, with 19 bases between. Germline CDR1 is MDHEN and CDR2 is SYDVKM. There are many counts of this clonotype. Its antigen remains unidentified. Sequenced here: whole blood, sampled at baseline. The chain recombines TRBV28 with TRBJ1-1; TRBD1 is a possible D gene (5 bases). The sequence was collected from an adult who was a healthcare worker with PCR-confirmed SARS-CoV-2 infection or an uninfected control (not recorded which). The CDR3 loop reads CASSPSGGAWAEAFF. The CDR3 region has the DNA TGTGCCAGCAGTCCGTCGGGAGGGGCGTGGGCTGAAGCTTTCTTT.